The T cell receptor beta chain under discussion was sequenced for a study of patients and donors after allogeneic stem cell transplantation. This clonotype occurred a few times. V was pared by 5 bases and J by 5 bases, with 9 bases of the junction left unmatched. The CDR3 has 15 amino acids. CDR1 and CDR2 from the germline V gene are SNHLY and FYNNEI. TCRdb re-called the RT-PCR reads with MiXCR, one entry per CDR3 protein. The sample includes about 410,000 distinct CDR3 sequences, approximately 16% of them seen just once. Sequencing was carried out using blood, either unsorted or a sorted T cell fraction (not recorded which). The clonotype was recovered from a human donor who was either an allogeneic HSCT recipient or a stem cell or donor lymphocyte infusion donor (not recorded which). It is not recorded whose cells these are; they may come from a transplant donor. The V call is TRBV2, the J call TRBJ1-1; 9 nucleotides match TRBD1. The CDR3 loop reads CASSPVQGARTEAFF. For the CDR3, the DNA is TGTGCCAGCAGTCCTGTACAGGGGGCGAGGACTGAAGCTTTCTTT.